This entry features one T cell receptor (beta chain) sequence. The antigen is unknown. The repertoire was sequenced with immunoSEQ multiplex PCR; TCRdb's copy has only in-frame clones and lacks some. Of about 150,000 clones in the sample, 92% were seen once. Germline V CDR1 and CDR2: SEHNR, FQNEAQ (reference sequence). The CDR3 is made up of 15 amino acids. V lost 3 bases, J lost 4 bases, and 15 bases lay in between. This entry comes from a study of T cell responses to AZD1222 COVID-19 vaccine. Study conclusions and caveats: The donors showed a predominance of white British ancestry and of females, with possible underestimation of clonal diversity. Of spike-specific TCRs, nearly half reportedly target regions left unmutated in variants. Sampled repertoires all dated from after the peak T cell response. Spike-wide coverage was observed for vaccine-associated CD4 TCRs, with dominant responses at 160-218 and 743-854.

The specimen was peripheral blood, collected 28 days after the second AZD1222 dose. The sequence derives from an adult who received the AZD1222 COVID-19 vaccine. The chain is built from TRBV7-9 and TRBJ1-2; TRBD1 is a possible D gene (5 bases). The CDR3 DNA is TGTGCCAGCAGCTTCGGGACGGAGGATTCCTATGGCTACACCTTC. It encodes CASSFGTEDSYGYTF. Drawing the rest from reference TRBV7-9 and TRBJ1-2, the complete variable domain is DTGVSQNPRHKITKRGQNVTFRCDPISEHNRLYWYRQTLGQGPEFLTYFQNEAQLEKSRLLSDRFSAERPKGSFSTLEIQRTEQGDSAMYLCASSFGTEDSYGYTFGSGTRLTVV.